Shown below are 25 T cell receptor beta chains from a single sample sequenced in a study of control samples from healthy donors and cancer patients. Produced via immunoSEQ multiplex PCR; TCRdb's table is partial and in-frame only. The profile covers around 57,000 clones, with 91% appearing a single time and 0.8% to 1% taken by the ten largest. Sequencing used PBMCs. These receptors were obtained from a man aged 25-45 years with colorectal cancer.

The CDR3 nucleotides read TGTGCCTGGAGTGTAACCGGAAATTCACCCCTCCACTTT. It translates to CAWSVTGNSPLHF. The chain combines TRBV30 with TRBJ1-6; D is unclear. The CDR3 consists of 13 residues. Germline V gene sequence: CDR1 GTSNPN, CDR2 SVGIG (reference sequence). V was trimmed by 0 bases and J by 7 bases, leaving 7 bases between them.

The rearrangement links TRBV5-6 to TRBJ2-7; the D gene is possibly TRBD2 (6 bases). The germline gives CDR1 SGHDT, CDR2 YYEEEE. The V end lost 4 bases, the J end lost 2 bases, and 22 bases lay between the germline ends. The length of the CDR3 is 17 residues. The DNA for the CDR3 is TGTGCCAGCAGCCCGGGACTTGCTGTCAAGGGTGCCTACGAGCAGTACGTC. Residues: CASSPGLAVKGAYEQYV.

This chain joins TRBV27 and TRBJ1-2, with TRBD1 matching 7 bases. V trimming: 0 bases; J trimming: 4 bases; junction bases outside the gene matches: 8. Per the germline V gene, CDR1 is MNHEY and CDR2 is SMNVEV (reference sequence). This CDR3 is built from 16 residues. The CDR3 sequence: CASSLSGDRTLYGYTF. As DNA, the CDR3 is TGTGCCAGCAGTTTATCGGGGGACAGAACACTCTATGGCTACACCTTC.

The J gene is TRBJ1-1, the V gene TRBV30; TRBD1 is a possible D gene (5 bases). Trimming removed 4 bases at V and 6 bases at J, with 15 bases between. Germline lookup yields CDR1 GTSNPN and CDR2 SVGIG (reference sequence). CDR3 length: 13 amino acids. The CDR3 coding sequence is TGTGCCTGGACCGGGGGAGGGAGCGCTGAAGCTTTCTTT. This translates into CAWTGGGSAEAFF.

This chain uses TRBV5-1 with TRBJ2-2; D is undetermined. The germline V and J ends were trimmed by 0 bases and 3 bases, with 6 bases remaining between them. The V gene's germline CDR1 is SGHRS and CDR2 YFSETQ. CDR3 length: 14 amino acids. This chain's CDR3 is CASSLALDTGELFF. The CDR3 DNA reads as TGCGCCAGCAGCTTGGCCTTGGACACCGGGGAGCTGTTTTTT.

V usage is TRBV6-2 or TRBV6-3 and J usage is TRBJ2-5; unclear D gene. Germline CDR1 and CDR2: MNHEY and SVGEGT. The CDR3 runs to 18 residues. The ends were cut back, 1 base at V and 0 bases at J, with 18 bases in the middle. The CDR3 loop is CASSYYTRLQRDQETQYF. The CDR3 coding sequence is TGTGCCAGCAGTTACTACACTCGCCTCCAGCGAGACCAAGAGACCCAGTACTTC.

The chain links TRBV5-6 to TRBJ2-1; D call uncertain. V dropped 5 bases and J dropped 0 bases, with 15 bases sitting between them. This CDR3 spans 16 amino acids. Germline lookup yields CDR1 SGHDT and CDR2 YYEEEE. The CDR3 DNA reads as TGTGCCAGCAGGCCCAGACTCTCCAACTCCTACAATGAGCAGTTCTTC. This translates into CASRPRLSNSYNEQFF.

The V gene is TRBV5-1, the J gene TRBJ2-1, with TRBD2 matching over 9 bases. Germline V CDR1 and CDR2: SGHRS, YFSETQ. The junction had 10 bases not matched to a gene; V was cut back by 5 bases and J by 10 bases. The CDR3 runs to 14 residues. As DNA, the CDR3 is TGCGCCAGCAGTTCGAGCGGGGGGCGGGGAGAGCAGTTCTTC. Amino acid sequence: CASSSSGGRGEQFF.

The chain uses TRBV24-1 and TRBJ2-7, with 12 bases aligning to TRBD1. Per the germline V gene, CDR1 is KGHDR and CDR2 is SFDVKD. V shed 9 bases and J 5 bases; nucleotides not matched to a gene: 7. The CDR3 extends over 14 amino acids. The CDR3 sequence is CATLGGQGANEQYF. The CDR3 coding sequence is TGTGCCACCCTAGGGGGACAGGGGGCTAACGAGCAGTACTTC.

This chain joins TRBV18 and TRBJ2-7; TRBD1 agrees at 7 bases. The CDR3 contains 13 residues. V lost 6 bases, J lost 2 bases, and 4 bases stayed unmatched. Per germline, CDR1 KGHSH and CDR2 LQKENI. CDR3 sequence (DNA): TGTGCCAGCTCCATGGGACAGCCCTACGAGCAGTACTTC. It encodes CASSMGQPYEQYF.

J is TRBJ2-1 and V is TRBV4-1; 10 bases fit TRBD2. The CDR3 loop spans 16 amino acids. Germline assignment: CDR1 MGHRA and CDR2 YSYEKL. The junction had 9 bases not matched to a gene; V was cut back by 2 bases and J by 8 bases. The CDR3 sequence: CASSQQTSGVFDEQFF. CDR3 sequence (DNA): TGCGCCAGCAGCCAACAAACTAGCGGGGTATTCGATGAGCAGTTCTTC.

This clone is termed medium-sized. V usage is TRBV6-5 and J usage is TRBJ1-1; D is unclear. The CDR3 extends over 13 amino acids. CDR1 is MNHEY, CDR2 SVGAGI, per germline. With 2 bases removed from V and 1 base from J, the gap between germline ends came to 5 bases. CDR3: CASSYRQNTEAFF. As DNA, the CDR3 is TGTGCCAGCAGTTACAGGCAGAACACTGAAGCTTTCTTT.

The chain couples TRBV6-2 or TRBV6-3 to TRBJ1-1, with D uncertain. Germline V lookup: CDR1 MNHEY, CDR2 SVGEGT. V was shortened by 0 bases and J by 3 bases, with 17 bases between the two germline ends. The CDR3 runs 17 residues. CDR3 loop: CASSYSRWRAADTEAFF. The CDR3 nucleotides are TGTGCCAGCAGTTACTCGAGATGGAGGGCCGCGGACACTGAAGCTTTCTTT.

The rearrangement uses TRBV12-5 and TRBJ2-3; D is possibly TRBD1 (6 bases). V was trimmed by 5 bases and J by 3 bases, leaving 9 bases between them. Germline V gene lookup returns CDR1 LGHNT and CDR2 FRNRAP. The CDR3 length is 13 residues. The CDR3 loop reads CASGRTVTDTQYF. CDR3 DNA: TGTGCTAGTGGTAGGACAGTTACAGATACGCAGTATTTT. Full variable domain (remainder filled in from reference TRBV12-5 and TRBJ2-3): DARVTQTPRHKVTEMGQEVTMRCQPILGHNTVFWYRQTMMQGLELLAYFRNRAPLDDSGMPKDRFSAEMPDATLATLKIQPSEPRDSAVYFCASGRTVTDTQYFGPGTRLTVL.

V gene TRBV27 combines with J gene TRBJ2-1; D is possibly TRBD1 or TRBD2 (5 bases each). In germline, CDR1 is MNHEY, CDR2 SMNVEV (reference sequence). Trimming stripped 3 bases from V and 8 bases from J, with 23 bases between. The CDR3 length is 17 residues. The CDR3 bases are TGTGCCAGCAGTTTTCAGGTTCTGGGGGATAAGGAGGATGAGCAGTTCTTC. As protein: CASSFQVLGDKEDEQFF.

The chain is built from TRBV19 and TRBJ1-5; 7 bases are a match to TRBD1. Germline lookup yields CDR1 LNHDA and CDR2 SQIVND (reference sequence). V lost 3 bases and J lost 5; bases outside the gene matches: 10. The CDR3 sequence is 16 residues long. CDR3: CASSMGRGLGDQPQHF. Here the CDR3 DNA reads TGTGCCAGTAGTATGGGCAGGGGGTTAGGTGATCAGCCCCAGCATTTT.

On this clone itself: Other DNA sequences in this sample translate to the same CDR3. The rearrangement joins TRBV5-4 to TRBJ1-2; TRBD1 is a possible D gene (6 bases). The CDR3 is made up of 12 amino acids. The germline V gene has CDR1 SGHNT and CDR2 YYREEE (reference sequence). Between the trimmed V and J ends, which lost 0 bases and 6 bases, there was a span of 6 bases. CDR3 sequence (DNA): TGTGCCAGCAGCTTGGACAGGGATGGCTACACCTTC. Its protein product is CASSLDRDGYTF.

The genes are TRBV15 and TRBJ1-2; 10 bases agree with TRBD1. This CDR3 has 16 amino acids. V was clipped by 2 bases and J by 2 bases; unmatched bases: 5. Germline V lookup: CDR1 LNHNV, CDR2 YYDKDF (reference sequence). The CDR3 region has the DNA TGTGCCACCAGCAGATCCGGGACAGGGGTAAACTATGGCTACACCTTC. It encodes CATSRSGTGVNYGYTF.

This chain uses TRBV7-2 with TRBJ2-7; 8 nucleotides match TRBD2. Germline V lookup: CDR1 SGHTA, CDR2 FQGNSA. Trimming took 8 bases from V and 3 from J; bases not matched to a gene: 15. The CDR3 spans 16 residues. CDR3 DNA: TGTGCCAGCCGACGTCTAGGAACTAGCGGAATCTACGAGCAGTACTTC. Translated: CASRRLGTSGIYEQYF.

This chain joins TRBV7-2 and TRBJ2-7, with 10 bases identical to TRBD1. This CDR3 has 18 amino acids. J was trimmed by 0 bases and V by 4 bases; bases with no gene match: 12. CDR1 is SGHTA and CDR2 is FQGNSA in the germline V gene. CDR3 sequence: CASSYYPSGQGHSYEQYF. The CDR3 coding sequence is TGTGCCAGCAGCTATTACCCCTCGGGACAGGGGCACTCCTACGAGCAGTACTTC.

This chain connects TRBV10-3 to TRBJ2-1; TRBD1 matches 7 bases. In germline, CDR1 is ENHRY, CDR2 SYGVKD. The CDR3 is 13 residues long. Trimming removed 8 bases from V and 3 bases from J; junction bases left unmatched: 4. The CDR3 DNA reads TGTGCCATCCAGCCAGGGGGCTACAATGAGCAGTTCTTC. Translating gives CAIQPGGYNEQFF.

The rearrangement joins TRBV10-3 to TRBJ2-2; D gene uncertain. The CDR3 spans 13 residues. V lost 0 bases to trimming and J lost 5 bases, with 4 bases between them. The germline CDR1 and CDR2 sequences are ENHRY and SYGVKD. Here the CDR3 reads CAISESGTGELFF. CDR3 coding DNA: TGTGCCATCAGTGAGTCGGGAACCGGGGAGCTGTTTTTT.

The chain carries TRBV6-2 or TRBV6-3 and TRBJ1-1, with D tentatively TRBD1 (5 bases). CDR1 is MNHEY and CDR2 is SVGEGT in the germline V gene. There are 16 residues in the CDR3. Between the trimmed V and J ends, which lost 2 bases and 1 base, there was a span of 14 bases. CDR3 amino acids: CASSYVPETANTEAFF. CDR3 nucleotides: TGTGCCAGCAGTTACGTCCCCGAGACAGCGAACACTGAAGCTTTCTTT.

The chain combines TRBV5-1 with TRBJ2-3; D is uncertain. Trimming cost V 3 bases and J 3 bases, with 8 bases left between them. The CDR3 runs to 13 residues. Germline CDR1 reads SGHRS; CDR2 reads YFSETQ. CDR3 sequence: CASSSLTTDTQYF. The CDR3 DNA reads as TGCGCCAGCAGCTCTCTAACTACAGATACGCAGTATTTT.

The V and J genes are TRBV18 and TRBJ2-1; 8 nucleotides line up with TRBD2. V trimming: 3 bases; J trimming: 7 bases; junction bases outside the gene matches: 11. Germline V lookup: CDR1 KGHSH, CDR2 LQKENI. This CDR3 is built from 16 residues. CDR3 in amino acids: CASSPNGGGSWNEQFF. The CDR3 region has the DNA TGTGCCAGCTCACCTAACGGCGGGGGGTCTTGGAATGAGCAGTTCTTC. Supplemented by reference TRBV18 and TRBJ2-1, the full variable domain reads NAGVMQNPRHLVRRRGQEARLRCSPMKGHSHVYWYRQLPEEGLKFMVYLQKENIIDESGMPKERFSAEFPKEGPSILRIQQVVRGDSAAYFCASSPNGGGSWNEQFFGPGTRLTVL.